This T cell receptor (beta chain) was recorded in a study of blood T cell repertoires in COVID-19. As for the study in general: The analysed material was cDNA or gDNA that came from T cells, B-cell-depleted T cells, or PBMCs.

The V and J ends lost 0 bases and 11 bases respectively, with 14 bases between them. The CDR3 is 15 amino acids. The germline V gene has CDR1 LGHNA and CDR2 YSLEER. Clones were read by immunoSEQ multiplex PCR, and TCRdb kept only the in-frame ones, dropping some. The sample lists some 140,000 clones, approximately 84% occurring once. This rearrangement joins TRBV4-3 to TRBJ1-6; D is perhaps TRBD1 (6 bases). This TCR was recovered from a woman at least 80 years old with acute or convalescent COVID-19. The specimen sequenced was peripheral blood. This CDR3 is CASSQDYRPGAPLHF. CDR3 DNA sequence: TGCGCCAGCAGCCAAGATTACAGGCCAGGGGCACCCCTCCACTTT.